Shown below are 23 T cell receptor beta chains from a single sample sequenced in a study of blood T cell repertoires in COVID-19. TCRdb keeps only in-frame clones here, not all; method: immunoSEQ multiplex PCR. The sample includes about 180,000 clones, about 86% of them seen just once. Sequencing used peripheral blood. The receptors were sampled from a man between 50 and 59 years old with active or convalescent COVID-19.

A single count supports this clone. Written as DNA, the CDR3 is TGTGCCAGCTCACCACCGGGGAGACGCTCTGGAAACACCATATATTTT. Translated: CASSPPGRRSGNTIYF. The rearrangement joins TRBV18 to TRBJ1-3; D gene uncertain. V was clipped by 0 bases and J by 0 bases, with 9 bases between them. This CDR3 has 16 residues. Germline assignment: CDR1 KGHSH and CDR2 LQKENI.

Written as DNA, the CDR3 is TGCGCCAGCAGCCAAGGGTCGGGGACTAGGTGGGAGACCCAGTACTTC. This gives the protein CASSQGSGTRWETQYF. V gene TRBV4-1 combines with J gene TRBJ2-5, with 8 nucleotides matching TRBD2. The germline V gene encodes CDR1 MGHRA and CDR2 YSYEKL. This CDR3 spans 16 amino acids. V dropped 1 base and J dropped 5; count of bases not matched to a gene: 9.

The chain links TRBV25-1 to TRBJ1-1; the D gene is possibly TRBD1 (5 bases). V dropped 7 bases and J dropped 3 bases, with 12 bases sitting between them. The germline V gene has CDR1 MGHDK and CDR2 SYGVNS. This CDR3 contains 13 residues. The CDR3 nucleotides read TGTGCCAGCAATATCGGGGGGTACACTGAAGCTTTCTTT. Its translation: CASNIGGYTEAFF.

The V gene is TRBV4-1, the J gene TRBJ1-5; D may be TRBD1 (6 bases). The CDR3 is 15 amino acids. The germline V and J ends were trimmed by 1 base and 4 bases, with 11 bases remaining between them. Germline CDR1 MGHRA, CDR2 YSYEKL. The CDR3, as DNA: TGCGCCAGCAGCCAAGTAGAGGGGGAGAATCAGCCCCAGCATTTT. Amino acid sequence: CASSQVEGENQPQHF.

For the CDR3, the DNA is TGTGCCAGCAGCTTAGACCAGCGGGCCAACAATGAGCAGTTCTTC. It translates to CASSLDQRANNEQFF. The gene calls are TRBV11-3 and TRBJ2-1, with D possibly matching TRBD2 (6 bases). Trimming removed 0 bases at V and 5 bases at J, with 11 bases between. The CDR3 runs to 15 residues. Germline values: CDR1 SGHNT, CDR2 YENEEA.

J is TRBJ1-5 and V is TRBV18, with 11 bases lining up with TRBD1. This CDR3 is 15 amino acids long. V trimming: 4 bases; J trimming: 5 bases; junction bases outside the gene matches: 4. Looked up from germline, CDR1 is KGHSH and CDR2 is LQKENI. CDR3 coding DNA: TGTGCCAGCTCACGGGACAGGGGGTCTCATCAGCCCCAGCATTTT. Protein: CASSRDRGSHQPQHF.

CDR3: CASSVVTGDEAFF. CDR3 in DNA: TGTGCCAGTAGTGTGGTGACCGGGGATGAAGCTTTCTTT. The chain links TRBV19 to TRBJ1-1; D gene ambiguous. Germline CDR1 is LNHDA and CDR2 is SQIVND (reference sequence). The CDR3 has 13 amino acids. V lost 5 bases and J lost 7, with 14 bases in between.

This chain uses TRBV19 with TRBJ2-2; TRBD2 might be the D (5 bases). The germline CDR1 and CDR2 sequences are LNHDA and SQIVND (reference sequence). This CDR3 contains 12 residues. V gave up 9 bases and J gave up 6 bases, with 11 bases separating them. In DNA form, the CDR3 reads TGTGCCAGCCTGGAGGATTCCGGGGAGCTGTTTTTT. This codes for CASLEDSGELFF.

CDR3 sequence: CASSSPGPYNSPLHF. In nucleotides, the CDR3 is TGTGCCAGCAGTTCCCCGGGTCCCTATAATTCACCCCTCCACTTT. The gene calls are TRBV6-5 and TRBJ1-6; D unclear. The CDR3 runs 15 residues. V lost 4 bases to trimming and J lost 2 bases, with 9 bases between them. Germline-derived CDR1 and CDR2 are MNHEY and SVGAGI.

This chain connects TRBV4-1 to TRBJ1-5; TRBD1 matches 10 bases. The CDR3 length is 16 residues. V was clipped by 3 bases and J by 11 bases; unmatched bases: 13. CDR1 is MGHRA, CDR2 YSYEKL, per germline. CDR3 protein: CASSQGTGAMQLAQHF. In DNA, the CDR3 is TGCGCCAGCAGCCAGGGGACAGGGGCTATGCAACTGGCCCAGCATTTT.

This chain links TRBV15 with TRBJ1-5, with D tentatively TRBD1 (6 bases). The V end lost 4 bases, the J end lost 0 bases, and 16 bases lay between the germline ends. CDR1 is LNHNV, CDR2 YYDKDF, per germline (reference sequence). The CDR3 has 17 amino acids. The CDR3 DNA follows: TGTGCCACCAGCATTAGGACAGTCTCTTATAGCAATCAGCCCCAGCATTTT. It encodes CATSIRTVSYSNQPQHF.

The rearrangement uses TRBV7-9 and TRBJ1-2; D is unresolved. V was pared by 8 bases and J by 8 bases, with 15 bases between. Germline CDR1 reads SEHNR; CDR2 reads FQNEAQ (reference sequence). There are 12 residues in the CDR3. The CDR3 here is CASHTRGEGYTF. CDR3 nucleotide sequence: TGTGCCAGCCATACCCGCGGGGAAGGCTACACCTTC.

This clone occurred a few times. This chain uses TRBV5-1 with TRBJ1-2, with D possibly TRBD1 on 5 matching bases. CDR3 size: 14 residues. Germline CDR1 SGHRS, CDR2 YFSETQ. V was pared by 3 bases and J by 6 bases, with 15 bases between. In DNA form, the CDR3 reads TGCGCCAGCAGCTCATACCTTGGGGGGGATGGCTACACCTTC. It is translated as CASSSYLGGDGYTF.

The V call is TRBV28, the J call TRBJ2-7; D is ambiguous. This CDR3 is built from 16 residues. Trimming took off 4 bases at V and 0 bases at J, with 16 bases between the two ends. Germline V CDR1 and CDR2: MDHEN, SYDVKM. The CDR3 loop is CASSSTPPPGSYEQYF. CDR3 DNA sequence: TGTGCCAGCAGTTCCACCCCCCCTCCGGGCTCCTACGAGCAGTACTTC.

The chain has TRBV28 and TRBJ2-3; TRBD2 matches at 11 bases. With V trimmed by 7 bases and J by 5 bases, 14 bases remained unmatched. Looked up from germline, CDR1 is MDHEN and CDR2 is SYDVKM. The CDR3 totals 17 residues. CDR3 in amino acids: CASTLPFSGGAVDTQYF. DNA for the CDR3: TGTGCCAGCACTCTCCCGTTTAGCGGGGGGGCGGTAGATACGCAGTATTTT.

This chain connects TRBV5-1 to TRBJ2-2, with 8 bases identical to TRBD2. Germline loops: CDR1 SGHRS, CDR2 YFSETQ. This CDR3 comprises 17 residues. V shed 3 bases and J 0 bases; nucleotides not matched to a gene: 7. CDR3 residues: CASSSSAGATNTGELFF. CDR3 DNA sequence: TGCGCCAGCAGCTCATCAGCGGGGGCCACGAACACCGGGGAGCTGTTTTTT.

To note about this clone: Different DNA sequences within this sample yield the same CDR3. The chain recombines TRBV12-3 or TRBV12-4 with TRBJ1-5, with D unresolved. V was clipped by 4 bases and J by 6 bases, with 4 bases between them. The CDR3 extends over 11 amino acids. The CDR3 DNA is TGTGCCAGCAGTTCCGGTCAGCCCCAGCATTTT. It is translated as CASSSGQPQHF.

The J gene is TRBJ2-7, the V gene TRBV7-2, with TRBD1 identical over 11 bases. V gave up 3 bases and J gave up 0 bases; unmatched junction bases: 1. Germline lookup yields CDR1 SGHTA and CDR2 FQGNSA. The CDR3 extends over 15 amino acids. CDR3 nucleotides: TGTGCCAGCAGCTTGGGGACAGGGGGCTCCTACGAGCAGTACTTC. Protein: CASSLGTGGSYEQYF.

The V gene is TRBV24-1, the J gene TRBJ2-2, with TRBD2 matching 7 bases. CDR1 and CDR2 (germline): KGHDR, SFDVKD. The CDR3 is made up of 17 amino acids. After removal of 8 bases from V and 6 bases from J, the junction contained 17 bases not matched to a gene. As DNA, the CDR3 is TGTGCCACCATCCTCGTCGGGGACTACCCTAGTCCCGGGGAGCTGTTTTTT. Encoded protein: CATILVGDYPSPGELFF.

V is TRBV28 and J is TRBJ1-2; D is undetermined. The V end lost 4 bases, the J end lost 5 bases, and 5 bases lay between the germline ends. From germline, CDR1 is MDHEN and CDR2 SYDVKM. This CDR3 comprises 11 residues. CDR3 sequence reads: CASSSPYGYTF. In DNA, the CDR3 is TGTGCCAGCAGTTCTCCGTATGGCTACACCTTC.

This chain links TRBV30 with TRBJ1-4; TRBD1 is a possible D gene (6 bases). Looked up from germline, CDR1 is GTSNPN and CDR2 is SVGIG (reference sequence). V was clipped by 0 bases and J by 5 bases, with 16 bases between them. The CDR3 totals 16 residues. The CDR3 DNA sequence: TGTGCCTGGAGTGTACTCATCAGGGGACCCAATGAAAAACTGTTTTTT. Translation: CAWSVLIRGPNEKLFF.

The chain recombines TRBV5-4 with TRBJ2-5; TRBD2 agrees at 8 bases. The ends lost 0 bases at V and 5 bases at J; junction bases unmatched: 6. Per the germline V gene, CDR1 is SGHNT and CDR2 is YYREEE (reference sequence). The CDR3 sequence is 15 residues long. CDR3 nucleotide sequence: TGTGCCAGCAGCTTGGCAGCGGGAGTGGGGGAGACCCAGTACTTC. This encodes CASSLAAGVGETQYF.

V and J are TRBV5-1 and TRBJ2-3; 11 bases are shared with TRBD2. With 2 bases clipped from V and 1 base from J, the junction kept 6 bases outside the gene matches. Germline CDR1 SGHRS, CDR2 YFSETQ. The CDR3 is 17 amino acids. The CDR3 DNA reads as TGCGCCAGCAGCTTACTAGCGGGAGTTTATGGCACAGATACGCAGTATTTT. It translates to CASSLLAGVYGTDTQYF.